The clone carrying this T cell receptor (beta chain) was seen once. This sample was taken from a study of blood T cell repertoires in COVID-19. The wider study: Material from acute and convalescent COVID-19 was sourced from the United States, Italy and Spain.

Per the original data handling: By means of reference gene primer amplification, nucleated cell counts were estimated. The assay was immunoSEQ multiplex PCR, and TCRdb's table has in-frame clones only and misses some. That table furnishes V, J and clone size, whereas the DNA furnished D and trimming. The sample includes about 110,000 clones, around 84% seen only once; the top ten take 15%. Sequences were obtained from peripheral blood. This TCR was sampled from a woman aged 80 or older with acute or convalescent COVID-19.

DNA for the CDR3: TGTGCCAGCAGCCTAGTTAGCGGGATTCGCTACAATGAGCAGTTCTTC. Translated: CASSLVSGIRYNEQFF. The chain carries TRBV14 and TRBJ2-1; TRBD2 agrees at 8 bases. CDR3 length: 16 amino acids. Germline values: CDR1 SGHDN, CDR2 FVKESK. With V trimmed by 4 bases and J by 3 bases, 8 bases remained unmatched.